The 26 T cell receptor beta chains reported below all come from one sample, sequenced in a study of blood T cell repertoires in COVID-19. Using immunoSEQ multiplex PCR, the repertoire was profiled, and TCRdb retains in-frame clones only, with some absent. The data contain about 320,000 clones, roughly nine tenths of them singletons. Material for sequencing was PBMCs or T cells enriched from blood (not recorded which). All receptors derive from a man between 60 and 70 years old who had recovered from COVID-19.

The rearrangement links TRBV7-9 to TRBJ1-1; 8 bases line up with TRBD1. The CDR3 loop spans 14 amino acids. Trimming at V came to 4 bases and at J to 7 bases, leaving 8 bases not matched to a gene. The germline CDR1 and CDR2 sequences are SEHNR and FQNEAQ (reference sequence). The CDR3 nucleotides are TGTGCCAGCAGCTCACAGGGGGTGAGGGATGAAGCTTTCTTT. Translating gives CASSSQGVRDEAFF.

The rearrangement joins TRBV6-4 to TRBJ2-2, with 7 bases lining up with TRBD2. The CDR3 length is 14 residues. Per germline, CDR1 MRHNA and CDR2 SNTAGT. Trimming took 6 bases from V and 4 from J; bases not matched to a gene: 5. The CDR3 coding sequence is TGTGCCAGCAGAGGGAGGGCGGGCACCGGGGAGCTGTTTTTT. It encodes CASRGRAGTGELFF.

The rearrangement links TRBV2 to TRBJ1-1, with D possibly matching TRBD1 (6 bases). The CDR3 is made up of 14 amino acids. V gave up 7 bases and J gave up 5 bases, with 17 bases separating them. Germline CDR1 reads SNHLY; CDR2 reads FYNNEI. CDR3: CASTKGGTGTEAFF. CDR3 DNA: TGTGCCAGCACTAAAGGGGGAACTGGTACTGAAGCTTTCTTT.

The CDR3 reads CASSPRGGLTEPQHF. CDR3 coding DNA: TGCGCCAGCAGCCCGAGGGGGGGACTTACAGAGCCCCAGCATTTT. This sequence joins TRBV5-1 and TRBJ1-5; D is possibly TRBD1 (6 bases). The V end lost 4 bases, the J end lost 8 bases, and 19 bases lay between the germline ends. This CDR3 comprises 15 residues. Germline CDR1 reads SGHRS; CDR2 reads YFSETQ. The full variable domain, rest sourced from reference TRBV5-1 and TRBJ1-5, is KAGVTQTPRYLIKTRGQQVTLSCSPISGHRSVSWYQQTPGQGLQFLFEYFSETQRNKGNFPGRFSGRQFSNSRSEMNVSTLELGDSALYLCASSPRGGLTEPQHFGDGTRLSIL.

This clone has a single count. The rearrangement uses TRBV28 and TRBJ1-6; D is ambiguous. Per germline, CDR1 MDHEN and CDR2 SYDVKM. This CDR3 is built from 14 residues. V dropped 6 bases and J dropped 3 bases, with 9 bases sitting between them. The chain's CDR3 is CASRRNYYNSPLHF. The CDR3 coding sequence is TGTGCCAGCAGAAGGAACTACTATAATTCACCCCTCCACTTT.

This clone has only a few counts. The chain links TRBV3-1 (or the pseudogene TRBV3-2) to TRBJ2-2; D remains ambiguous. Germline V gene sequence: CDR1 LGHDT, CDR2 YNNKEL (reference sequence). Between the trimmed V and J ends, which lost 8 bases and 1 base, there was a span of 5 bases. The CDR3 is made up of 12 amino acids. CDR3 DNA: TGTGCCAGCTCTAAGAACACCGGGGAGCTGTTTTTT. It encodes CASSKNTGELFF.

The chain joins TRBV28 to TRBJ1-2; D unresolved. The CDR3 has 14 residues. CDR1 and CDR2 from the germline V gene are MDHEN and SYDVKM. V lost 2 bases to trimming and J lost 8 bases, with 15 bases between them. The CDR3 DNA follows: TGTGCCAGCAGTTTAGTGTCCCAGTTTAAGGGCTACACCTTC. Translating gives CASSLVSQFKGYTF.

This clone was recorded once. The rearrangement uses TRBV19 and TRBJ1-3, with D possibly being TRBD1 (6 bases). The CDR3 covers 12 residues. Trimming pared 8 bases from V and 7 bases from J, leaving 12 bases between. CDR1 LNHDA and CDR2 SQIVND come from the germline V gene (reference sequence). CDR3 protein: CASGVTGNTIYF. The DNA of the CDR3 is TGTGCCAGTGGAGTTACAGGGAACACCATATATTTT.

CDR3 coding DNA: TGTGCCAGTGATCGCGGGACAGGGATCGTGGCTTTCTTT. This gives the protein CASDRGTGIVAFF. This chain joins TRBV19 and TRBJ1-1; TRBD1 aligns across 9 bases. The CDR3 is made up of 13 amino acids. With 8 bases clipped from V and 11 bases from J, the junction kept 12 bases outside the gene matches. In germline, CDR1 is LNHDA, CDR2 SQIVND (reference sequence).

V is TRBV18 and J is TRBJ2-2, with 7 positions matching TRBD1. Unmatched junction bases numbered 6, after V lost 2 bases and J lost 6 bases. The CDR3 consists of 15 residues. In germline, CDR1 is KGHSH, CDR2 LQKENI. In DNA, the CDR3 is TGTGCCAGCTCACCAGGGACAGCGGTGTCCGGGGAGCTGTTTTTT. It yields the protein CASSPGTAVSGELFF.

This sequence joins TRBV5-1 and TRBJ1-2, with TRBD1 as a possible D gene (5 bases). Trimming shortened V by 5 bases and J by 1 base, and 9 bases separated the two germline ends. This CDR3 has 13 residues. Germline values: CDR1 SGHRS, CDR2 YFSETQ. The CDR3 loop reads CASRVQDNYGYTF. CDR3 nucleotide sequence: TGCGCCAGCAGGGTACAGGATAACTATGGCTACACCTTC.

J is TRBJ2-5 and V is TRBV3-1 (or the pseudogene TRBV3-2), with 9 bases that match TRBD1. Per the germline V gene, CDR1 is LGHDT and CDR2 is YNNKEL (reference sequence). J gave up 2 bases and V 4 bases, and 8 bases lay outside the gene matches. The length of the CDR3 is 16 residues. For the CDR3, the DNA is TGTGCCAGCAGCCGGGCCGGGACAGGGCTACAAGAGACCCAGTACTTC. It yields the protein CASSRAGTGLQETQYF.

The chain is built from TRBV6-2 or TRBV6-3 and TRBJ2-1; D perhaps matches TRBD1 (6 bases). CDR1 is MNHEY and CDR2 is SVGEGT in the germline V gene. V was trimmed by 2 bases and J by 0 bases, leaving 11 bases between them. This CDR3 comprises 16 residues. The CDR3 DNA sequence: TGTGCCAGCAGTTACATGGGGGCTAGCTCCTACAATGAGCAGTTCTTC. Its protein is CASSYMGASSYNEQFF.

In DNA form, the CDR3 reads TGTGCCAGCAGCTTAGATGGCAGGGAAGGCTACACCTTC. Translated: CASSLDGREGYTF. This chain uses TRBV7-9 with TRBJ1-2, with a weak D call TRBD1 (5 bases). The CDR3 is 13 residues long. Trimming cost V 1 base and J 8 bases, with 11 bases left between them. Germline loops: CDR1 SEHNR, CDR2 FQNEAQ (reference sequence).

The V gene is TRBV12-3 or TRBV12-4, the J gene TRBJ1-5; D ambiguous. Deletions cut 5 bases from V and 2 bases from J, with 7 bases between. The CDR3 is 13 residues long. CDR3 sequence: CASSPRGNQPQHF. CDR3 nucleotide sequence: TGTGCCAGCAGTCCTCGGGGCAATCAGCCCCAGCATTTT.

The chain joins TRBV28 to TRBJ1-1, with 7 bases aligning to TRBD1. V shed 4 bases, J shed 6 bases, and the junction held 11 bases outside the gene matches. The V gene's germline CDR1 is MDHEN and CDR2 SYDVKM. There are 15 residues in the CDR3. CDR3 coding DNA: TGTGCCAGCAGTTCCCCCCCCAGGGGGGCGCCTGAAGCTTTCTTT. Protein: CASSSPPRGAPEAFF.

This chain links TRBV4-2 with TRBJ2-2; 7 nucleotides match TRBD1. The CDR3 runs to 15 residues. J was trimmed by 4 bases and V by 5 bases; bases with no gene match: 7. Per the germline V gene, CDR1 is LGHNA and CDR2 is YNFKEQ. This CDR3 is CASSTRQGSTGELFF. In nucleotides, the CDR3 is TGTGCCAGCAGCACAAGACAGGGAAGCACCGGGGAGCTGTTTTTT.

The V gene is TRBV5-1, the J gene TRBJ1-1; D is unresolved. In germline, CDR1 is SGHRS, CDR2 YFSETQ. The CDR3 has 13 residues. Trimming removed 5 bases from V and 1 base from J, with 9 bases in between. CDR3 region: CASRPTANTEAFF. CDR3 in DNA: TGCGCCAGCAGGCCTACAGCGAACACTGAAGCTTTCTTT. Together with reference TRBV5-1 and TRBJ1-1, the CDR3 gives the full variable domain: KAGVTQTPRYLIKTRGQQVTLSCSPISGHRSVSWYQQTPGQGLQFLFEYFSETQRNKGNFPGRFSGRQFSNSRSEMNVSTLELGDSALYLCASRPTANTEAFFGQGTRLTVV.

This chain connects TRBV5-6 to TRBJ1-2; the D is unclear. V lost 2 bases to trimming and J lost 3 bases, with 11 bases between them. The CDR3 spans 14 residues. Germline V gene sequence: CDR1 SGHDT, CDR2 YYEEEE. The CDR3 spells CASSFLDRDYGYTF. The CDR3 nucleotides are TGTGCCAGCAGCTTCCTAGACCGTGACTATGGCTACACCTTC.

This clone was counted once. The chain is built from TRBV7-9 and TRBJ2-7; TRBD2 matches at 9 bases. The CDR3 sequence is 15 residues long. Germline V lookup: CDR1 SEHNR, CDR2 FQNEAQ (reference sequence). Losses at the gene ends were 6 bases for V and 1 base for J; bases not matched to a gene: 7. The DNA for the CDR3 is TGTGCCAGCAGTTTGGGGACTAGCAAGTCCTACGAGCAGTACTTC. Amino acid sequence: CASSLGTSKSYEQYF.

V and J are TRBV6-5 and TRBJ1-2; 9 nucleotides line up with TRBD1. V trimming: 5 bases; J trimming: 7 bases; junction bases outside the gene matches: 8. Germline V lookup: CDR1 MNHEY, CDR2 SVGAGI. CDR3 size: 14 residues. The CDR3 loop reads CASSNRDRASGYTF. The CDR3 DNA reads as TGTGCCAGCAGTAACCGGGACAGGGCTTCTGGCTACACCTTC.

Here the CDR3 DNA reads TGTGCCAGCAGGTTAGGAGGGCAGGGGGCATATTATGGCTACACCTTC. Encoded protein: CASRLGGQGAYYGYTF. The gene calls are TRBV28 and TRBJ1-2, with 8 bases aligning to TRBD1. J lost 5 bases, V lost 6 bases, and 14 bases had no gene match. There are 16 residues in the CDR3. CDR1 MDHEN and CDR2 SYDVKM come from the germline V gene.

CDR3 sequence reads: CATSRDHSSGGTYEQYF. CDR3 nucleotide sequence: TGTGCCACCAGCAGAGATCATTCGTCAGGGGGCACCTACGAGCAGTACTTC. The J gene is TRBJ2-7, the V gene TRBV15, with 8 positions matching TRBD1. The V gene end was trimmed by 0 bases and the J gene end by 2 bases; junction bases not matched to a gene: 9. CDR3 size: 17 residues. Per the germline V gene, CDR1 is LNHNV and CDR2 is YYDKDF (reference sequence).

The chain joins TRBV12-5 to TRBJ2-1; 7 nucleotides align to TRBD2. The CDR3 has 14 amino acids. Germline V lookup: CDR1 LGHNT, CDR2 FRNRAP. V shed 3 bases, J shed 7 bases, and the junction held 6 bases outside the gene matches. The CDR3, as DNA: TGTGCTAGTGGTTTAGGAATACTAGCGAATGAGCAGTTCTTC. This sequence encodes CASGLGILANEQFF.

The genes are TRBV5-1 and TRBJ2-1, with D possibly TRBD2 on 6 matching bases. The CDR3 spans 16 residues. CDR1 is SGHRS, CDR2 YFSETQ, per germline. V gave up 2 bases and J gave up 0 bases, with 12 bases separating them. The chain's CDR3 is CASSFLARGSYNEQFF. The CDR3 coding sequence is TGCGCCAGCAGCTTTCTAGCGAGGGGCTCCTACAATGAGCAGTTCTTC.

The chain employs TRBV5-1 and TRBJ2-7; 7 bases match TRBD2. V shed 4 bases and J 7 bases; nucleotides not matched to a gene: 20. CDR1 is SGHRS, CDR2 YFSETQ, per germline. CDR3 length: 17 amino acids. The CDR3 sequence is CASSGWGGFGRSREQYF. The CDR3 DNA reads TGCGCCAGCAGCGGATGGGGCGGCTTCGGGAGGTCGAGGGAGCAGTACTTC.